The clone carrying this TCR beta chain was seen at least ten times. Its matching antigen is unknown. This specimen comes from a study of neurological immune-mediated disorders. Study-level points and caveats: HTLV-1-associated myelopathy had the most TCR clonal expansion, while multiple sclerosis had the least, a level that fell below healthy controls.

The cDNA came from 5'RACE, which used 10-nucleotide random UMIs. Sequencing runs each generated in excess of 160 million TCR-beta sequences derived from 15-18 subjects. TCRdb passed the 5' RACE reads through MiXCR, listing each CDR3 protein once. The sample carries fewer than 60,000 distinct CDR3 sequences, about 9.4% recorded once. Germline V CDR1 and CDR2: SGHTA, FQGTGA. The CDR3 contains 15 residues. With 4 bases clipped from V and 8 bases from J, the junction kept 7 bases outside the gene matches. Stored at -80 C, 2 million PBMCs were the source of the unsorted libraries. The sequence derives from a man between 65 and 85 years old with HTLV-1-associated myelopathy (HAM/TSP). The chain joins TRBV7-3 to TRBJ2-1; 11 nucleotides agree with TRBD2. The sequenced sample was PBMCs. The CDR3: CASSSTGTSGDEQFF. For the CDR3, the DNA is TGTGCCAGCAGCTCTACCGGGACTAGCGGCGATGAGCAGTTCTTC.